These 10 T cell receptor beta chains were all obtained from the same sample, sequenced in a study of T cells in Graves' hyperthyroidism and ophthalmopathy. From RNA transcripts, TCR beta CDR3 regions were amplified. The HTBI primer set drove a first-round RT-PCR of the TCR CDR3. MiXCR was run by TCRdb on the multiplex PCR reads, yielding one entry per CDR3 protein. The sample holds 340,000 or so distinct CDR3 sequences, around 17% seen once. The sample consisted of blood. The receptors shown here come from a young man with Graves' hyperthyroidism.

This clonotype was seen a handful of times. This sequence joins TRBV29-1 and TRBJ2-7; 8 bases match TRBD1. This CDR3 spans 15 amino acids. The germline gives CDR1 SQVTM, CDR2 ANQGSEA. J lost 0 bases, V lost 7 bases, and 11 bases had no gene match. The CDR3 nucleotides are TGCAGCGCAACAGGGGGGAGTGGGAGCTCCTACGAGCAGTACTTC. Translated: CSATGGSGSSYEQYF.

This clonotype was observed at least ten times. The rearrangement links TRBV3-1 to TRBJ1-1; TRBD1 matches at 8 bases. The CDR3 consists of 14 residues. Trimming removed 6 bases from V and 8 bases from J; junction bases left unmatched: 11. Per germline, CDR1 LGHDT and CDR2 YNNKEL (reference sequence). The CDR3 is CASSPGTGMAEAFF. The CDR3 bases are TGTGCCAGCAGTCCCGGGACAGGCATGGCAGAAGCTTTCTTT. The full variable domain, in which reference TRBV3-1 and TRBJ1-1 provide the parts outside the CDR3, is DTAVSQTPKYLVTQMGNDKSIKCEQNLGHDTMYWYKQDSKKFLKIMFSYNNKELIINETVPNRFSPKSPDKAHLNLHINSLELGDSAVYFCASSPGTGMAEAFFGQGTRLTVV.

The chain uses TRBV24-1 and TRBJ2-3; D remains unclear. The V and J ends lost 1 base and 0 bases respectively, with 4 bases between them. This CDR3 comprises 14 residues. The V gene's germline CDR1 is KGHDR and CDR2 SFDVKD. CDR3 nucleotide sequence: TGTGCCACCAGTGATTTAGGAAGCACAGATACGCAGTATTTT. Amino acid sequence: CATSDLGSTDTQYF.

The sample holds many counts of this clonotype. The chain is built from TRBV3-1 and TRBJ2-1; the D gene is possibly TRBD2 (6 bases). The CDR3 runs 14 residues. Germline-derived CDR1 and CDR2 are LGHDT and YNNKEL (reference sequence). Between the trimmed V and J ends, which lost 1 base and 8 bases, there was a span of 12 bases. CDR3 protein: CASSQGPSADEQFF. The CDR3 DNA reads TGTGCCAGCAGCCAAGGCCCTAGCGCAGATGAGCAGTTCTTC.

V is TRBV28 and J is TRBJ1-5, with 8 bases matching TRBD1. The germline gives CDR1 MDHEN, CDR2 SYDVKM. The length of the CDR3 is 15 residues. The J segment lost 6 bases and the V segment lost 3 bases, leaving 7 bases of the junction unmatched. The CDR3 protein is CASSFATGGGQPQHF. The CDR3 region has the DNA TGTGCCAGCAGTTTTGCCACAGGGGGTGGTCAGCCCCAGCATTTT.

With respect to this clonotype: At one end the junction does not follow the germline gene, possibly because of a read error. The chain combines TRBV7-9 with TRBJ2-5; no reliable D call. The CDR3 consists of 13 residues. Germline CDR1 and CDR2: SEHNR and FQNEAQ (reference sequence). The CDR3 DNA reads as TGTGCCGGCAGCTTAACCCTACTAGAGACCCAGTACTTC. Translating gives CAGSLTLLETQYF.

This clonotype was detected ten times or more. The J gene is TRBJ1-1, the V gene TRBV24-1; D possibly corresponds to TRBD1 (5 bases). This CDR3 region has 14 residues. The germline V and J ends were trimmed by 4 bases and 1 base, with 9 bases remaining between them. Germline V gene sequence: CDR1 KGHDR, CDR2 SFDVKD. The CDR3 spells CATSEGRANTEAFF. The CDR3 nucleotides read TGTGCCACCAGTGAGGGCAGGGCGAACACTGAAGCTTTCTTT.

In this sample, this clonotype turned up a few times. This chain connects TRBV19 to TRBJ1-1, with D possibly TRBD1 on 5 matching bases. V lost 6 bases to trimming and J lost 11 bases, with 19 bases between them. The CDR3 consists of 13 residues. Germline loops: CDR1 LNHDA, CDR2 SQIVND (reference sequence). CDR3 protein: CASRSPGHRSAFF. As DNA, the CDR3 is TGTGCCAGTAGGTCTCCGGGCCACAGGAGTGCTTTCTTT.

This rearrangement joins TRBV11-2 to TRBJ1-2; possibly TRBD1 for D (5 bases). Germline lookup yields CDR1 SGHAT and CDR2 FQNNGV. This CDR3 has 16 residues. Trimming left V 2 bases short and J 4 bases short, with 17 bases between. This CDR3 is CASSLNEQGGPYGYTF. CDR3 in DNA: TGTGCCAGCAGCTTAAATGAGCAGGGAGGACCCTATGGCTACACCTTC.

Ten or more counts support this clonotype. V and J are TRBV4-2 and TRBJ1-2; D ambiguous. V dropped 0 bases and J dropped 2 bases, with 7 bases sitting between them. The CDR3 is made up of 14 amino acids. CDR1 is LGHNA and CDR2 is YNFKEQ in the germline V gene. CDR3 sequence: CASSQDRGNYGYTF. In DNA, the CDR3 is TGTGCCAGCAGCCAAGACCGGGGAAACTATGGCTACACCTTC.